These T cell receptor beta chains were read from a single sample in a study of CD8 T cells in Susac syndrome. TCRdb re-analysed the immunoSEQ multiplex PCR reads in MiXCR, keeping a single row per CDR3 protein. This sample has around 180,000 distinct CDR3 sequences, with approximately 95% found just once. Sequenced input: CD4+ T cells from PBMCs. These receptors were taken from a human donor with multiple sclerosis. Both conserved end residues are trimmed from each CDR3.

CDR3 length | J gene | V gene | CDR3 protein
12 | TRBJ2-5 | TRBV3-1 | ASGDIAEGETQY
13 | TRBJ1-2 | TRBV29-1 | SVGPAGLGYYGYT
11 | TRBJ1-5 | TRBV29-1 | SVAGQPNQPQH
12 | TRBJ1-1 | TRBV7-9 | ASSLRDGDTEAF
13 | TRBJ1-5 | TRBV12-3/TRBV12-4 | ASSAARGRGQPQH
14 | TRBJ1-6 | TRBV2 | ASSSPSSSYNSPLH
12 | TRBJ1-5 | TRBV20-1 | SASTRTGNQPQH
15 | TRBJ1-1 | TRBV20-1 | SARAAGGGIMHTEAF
11 | TRBJ2-7 | TRBV29-1 | SVTGEWAYEQY
13 | TRBJ2-1 | TRBV7-3 | ASSLGVSSFDEQF
15 | TRBJ2-3 | TRBV9 | ASSHTMPGGGTDTQY
8 | TRBJ1-1 | TRBV29-1 | SVDRNEAF
12 | TRBJ1-1 | TRBV27 | ASSFQGHNTEAF
11 | TRBJ2-5 | TRBV2 | ASSGLAQETQY
12 | TRBJ2-3 | TRBV20-1 | SANSGGATDTQY
13 | TRBJ2-2 | TRBV28 | ASSPSRPVTGELF
12 | TRBJ2-2 | TRBV4-2 | ASSQPEGTGELF
13 | TRBJ2-1 | TRBV13 | ASSLGLSLYNEQF
11 | TRBJ2-5 | TRBV20-1 | SAAGVGVRTQY
12 | TRBJ2-5 | TRBV30 | AWGLGGSGETQY
10 | TRBJ1-1 | TRBV29-1 | SVDRSNTEAF
11 | TRBJ1-4 | TRBV29-1 | SAVGVIGEKLF
10 | TRBJ2-1 | TRBV6-2/TRBV6-3 | ASTSLANEQF
13 | TRBJ2-7 | TRBV29-1 | SVEGGTHLHYEQY